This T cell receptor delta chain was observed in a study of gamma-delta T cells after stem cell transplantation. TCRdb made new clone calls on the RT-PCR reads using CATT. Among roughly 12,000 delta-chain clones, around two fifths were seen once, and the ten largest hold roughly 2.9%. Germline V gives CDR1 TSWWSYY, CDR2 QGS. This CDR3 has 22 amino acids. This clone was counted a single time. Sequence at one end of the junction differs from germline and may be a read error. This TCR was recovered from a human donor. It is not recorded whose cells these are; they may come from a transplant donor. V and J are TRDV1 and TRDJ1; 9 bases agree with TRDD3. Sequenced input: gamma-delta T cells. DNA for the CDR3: TGTGCTCTTGGGGCACCTTGGCGCCTGCAACCTCTTCTGGGGGATGCTACCGATAACCTCATCTTT. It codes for CALGAPWRLQPLLGDATDNLIF.